These T cell receptor beta chains were read from a single sample in a study of T cells in tuberculosis. The method was immunoSEQ multiplex PCR; TCRdb's version includes in-frame clones alone and lacks a portion of them. The table has 40,000 or so clones, less than 95% seen once. The sequences come from PBMCs, collected at tuberculosis diagnosis. These receptors all come from an adult with tuberculosis. CDR3s include the opening cysteine and the closing phenylalanine or tryptophan. The D gene is left open where the match is weak. Not all rows give a size; the values are once, few, many and, for expanded clones, a class.

CDR3 protein	CDR3 DNA	J gene	V gene	clone size	D gene
CASSRAVGDTEAFF	TGCGCCAGCAGCCGGGCTGTCGGGGACACTGAAGCTTTCTTT	TRBJ1-1	TRBV5-1	.	.
CASSPIRTPTVGYTF	TGTGCCAGTAGCCCTATTAGGACACCAACGGTGGGCTACACCTTC	TRBJ1-2	TRBV19	.	.
CASSQDRVGNTEAFF	TGTGCCAGCAGCCAGGACAGGGTGGGGAACACTGAAGCTTTCTTT	TRBJ1-1	TRBV7-2	.	TRBD1
CASSEQLYGYTF	TGTGCCAGCAGTGAACAGTTATATGGCTACACCTTC	TRBJ1-2	TRBV25-1	.	.
CASSSRVEGEQYF	TGCGCCAGCAGCTCGAGGGTAGAAGGCGAGCAGTACTTC	TRBJ2-7	TRBV5-1	once	.
CASSARERGGGNQPQHF	TGTGCCAGCAGCGCCCGAGAGCGCGGGGGGGGCAATCAGCCCCAGCATTTT	TRBJ1-5	TRBV7-2	.	.
CASSSSDSYYGYTF	TGTGCCAGCAGCTCGAGTGACAGTTACTATGGCTACACCTTC	TRBJ1-2	TRBV11-3	.	.
CASSQWTGNGYTF	TGTGCCAGCAGCCAATGGACAGGGAATGGCTACACCTTC	TRBJ1-2	TRBV6-5	.	TRBD1
CASSRKGANQPQHF	TGTGCCAGCAGTAGGAAGGGGGCCAATCAGCCCCAGCATTTT	TRBJ1-5	TRBV2	.	TRBD1
CASSLVGQGPGYTF	TGCGCCAGCAGCTTGGTTGGGCAGGGTCCCGGCTACACCTTC	TRBJ1-2	TRBV5-1	.	.
CASSERTAYGYTF	TGTGCCAGCAGTGAGCGGACAGCCTATGGCTACACCTTC	TRBJ1-2	TRBV2	.	.
CASSSLGGDYGYTF	TGCGCCAGCAGCTCGTTGGGGGGTGACTATGGCTACACCTTC	TRBJ1-2	TRBV5-1	.	.
CASSIRGARDNSPLHF	TGTGCCAGCAGTATCAGGGGAGCCCGCGATAATTCACCCCTCCACTTT	TRBJ1-6	TRBV2	once	.
CASSRDQGSSQPQHF	TGTGCCAGCAGCCGTGACCAGGGGTCGAGTCAGCCCCAGCATTTT	TRBJ1-5	TRBV7-8	.	.
CASSNRTLKNLGVQYF	TGTGCCAGCAGCAACCGAACCCTGAAGAATCTGGGCGTGCAGTACTTC	TRBJ2-7	TRBV21-1	.	.
CASSQMGQDYEQYF	TGTGCCAGCAGCCAAATGGGACAGGACTACGAGCAGTACTTC	TRBJ2-7	TRBV11-3	once	TRBD1
CASAGSGANVLTF	TGTGCCAGCGCCGGCTCTGGGGCCAACGTCCTGACTTTC	TRBJ2-6	TRBV2	once	.
CASRRGNEKLFF	TGTGCCAGCAGAAGGGGGAATGAAAAACTGTTTTTT	TRBJ1-4	TRBV2	.	.
CASSLGQNNQPQHF	TGTGCCAGCAGCCTCGGACAGAACAATCAGCCCCAGCATTTT	TRBJ1-5	TRBV7-2	.	.
CASSLGTGALVSNEKLFF	TGTGCCAGCAGCCTAGGGACAGGGGCCTTGGTCTCTAATGAAAAACTGTTTTTT	TRBJ1-4	TRBV13	.	TRBD1
CSVGRTGSYYGYTF	TGCAGCGTTGGGAGGACAGGGTCATACTATGGCTACACCTTC	TRBJ1-2	TRBV29-1	.	TRBD1
CASSLSGIGNTEAFF	TGTGCCAGCAGCTTATCGGGGATTGGGAACACTGAAGCTTTCTTT	TRBJ1-1	TRBV7-2	.	.
CASSQDLNTEAFF	TGTGCCAGCAGCCAGGATTTGAACACTGAAGCTTTCTTT	TRBJ1-1	TRBV2	.	.
CASSLTPTTDLGGELFF	TGTGCCAGCAGCTTAACCCCTACGACAGACTTGGGCGGGGAGCTGTTTTTT	TRBJ2-2	TRBV7-3	.	.
CASSPDMRHELFF	TGTGCCAGCTCACCAGATATGAGACACGAACTGTTTTTT	TRBJ1-4	TRBV18	.	.
CASSQGDLGEAFF	TGTGCCAGCAGCCAGGGGGATCTTGGTGAAGCTTTCTTT	TRBJ1-1	TRBV7-6	.	TRBD1
CAISESRESYEQYF	TGTGCCATCAGTGAGTCTAGGGAGTCCTACGAGCAGTACTTC	TRBJ2-7	TRBV10-3	.	.
CASSLLSFRGREQYF	TGTGCCAGCAGTTTACTTAGCTTTCGGGGTAGGGAGCAGTACTTC	TRBJ2-7	TRBV28	.	.
CAWSADRTDSPLHF	TGTGCCTGGAGTGCGGACAGGACCGATTCACCCCTCCACTTT	TRBJ1-6	TRBV30	once	TRBD1
CALIPRRGWSGYGYTF	TGTGCCCTCATTCCGCGAAGAGGGTGGAGCGGCTATGGCTACACCTTC	TRBJ1-2	TRBV7-2	.	.
CASSLVGYYSGELFF	TGCGCCAGCAGCTTGGTCGGCTACTATTCCGGGGAGCTGTTTTTT	TRBJ2-2	TRBV5-1	.	.
CASKGGTNYGYTF	TGCGCCAGCAAAGGGGGCACCAACTATGGCTACACCTTC	TRBJ1-2	TRBV23-1	.	TRBD1
CASSDPDKSYEQYF	TGTGCCAGCAGTGACCCGGACAAATCCTACGAGCAGTACTTC	TRBJ2-7	TRBV25-1	.	.
CASSLNRIDEQFF	TGTGCCAGCAGCTTAAACAGGATCGATGAGCAGTTCTTC	TRBJ2-1	TRBV7-3	.	.
CASSPQAYRDEQYF	TGTGCCAGCAGCCCCCAGGCGTACAGGGACGAGCAGTACTTC	TRBJ2-7	TRBV2	.	.
CASSPERGRQETQYF	TGTGCCAGCAGCCCTGAGCGGGGGCGACAAGAGACCCAGTACTTC	TRBJ2-5	TRBV7-8	.	TRBD2
CATSRRGNRDRDAQPQHF	TGTGCCACCAGCCGCCGAGGTAACCGGGACAGGGATGCTCAGCCCCAGCATTTT	TRBJ1-5	TRBV15	.	TRBD1
CASEAGTLLISYEQYF	TGTGCCAGCGAGGCCGGGACACTGCTTATTTCCTACGAGCAGTACTTC	TRBJ2-7	TRBV2	once	.
CASGTTGTYGYTF	TGTGCTAGTGGTACAACAGGGACCTATGGCTACACCTTC	TRBJ1-2	TRBV12-5	.	.
CASSLVGSGHEKLFF	TGCGCCAGCAGCTTGGTTGGCAGCGGGCATGAAAAACTGTTTTTT	TRBJ1-4	TRBV5-1	.	.
CASSRTGNYEQYF	TGCGCCAGCAGCCGAACGGGAAACTACGAGCAGTACTTC	TRBJ2-7	TRBV5-1	.	.
CASSLADRASEAFF	TGTGCCAGCAGTTTGGCTGACAGGGCGAGTGAAGCTTTCTTT	TRBJ1-1	TRBV28	.	TRBD1
CASSPEGTGTIYGYTF	TGTGCCAGCAGCCCGGAAGGGACAGGCACTATCTATGGCTACACCTTC	TRBJ1-2	TRBV5-6	.	TRBD1
CASSVAPQGSPEAFF	TGTGCCAGCAGCGTAGCACCACAGGGAAGCCCTGAAGCTTTCTTT	TRBJ1-1	TRBV9	.	.
CASSRNRQGNQDTQYF	TGTGCCAGCAGCCGAAACCGACAGGGTAACCAAGATACGCAGTATTTT	TRBJ2-3	TRBV13	.	TRBD1
CASSAAGGEIADTIYF	TGCGCCAGCAGTGCCGCCGGGGGGGAGATTGCAGACACCATATATTTT	TRBJ1-3	TRBV10-2	.	.
CASSLEGQGGDHTF	TGTGCCAGCAGCTTAGAGGGACAGGGGGGCGACCACACCTTC	TRBJ1-2	TRBV11-3	.	TRBD1
CASSSLRSAAFF	TGTGCCAGCAGCTCTCTAAGAAGCGCAGCTTTCTTT	TRBJ1-1	TRBV11-2	.	.